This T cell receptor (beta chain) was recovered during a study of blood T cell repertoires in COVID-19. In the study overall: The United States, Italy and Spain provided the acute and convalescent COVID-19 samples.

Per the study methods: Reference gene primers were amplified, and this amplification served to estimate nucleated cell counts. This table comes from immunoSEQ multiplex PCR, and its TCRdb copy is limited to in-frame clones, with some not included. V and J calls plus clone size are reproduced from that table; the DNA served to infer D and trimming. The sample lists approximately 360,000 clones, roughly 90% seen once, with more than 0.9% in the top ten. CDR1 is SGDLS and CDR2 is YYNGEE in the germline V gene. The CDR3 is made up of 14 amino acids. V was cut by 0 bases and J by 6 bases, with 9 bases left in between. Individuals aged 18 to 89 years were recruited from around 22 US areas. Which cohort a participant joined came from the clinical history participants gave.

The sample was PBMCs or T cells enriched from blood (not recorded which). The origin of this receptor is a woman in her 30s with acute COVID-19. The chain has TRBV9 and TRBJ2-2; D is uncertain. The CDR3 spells CASSVGAPPGELFF. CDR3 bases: TGTGCCAGCAGCGTAGGGGCCCCCCCCGGGGAGCTGTTTTTT. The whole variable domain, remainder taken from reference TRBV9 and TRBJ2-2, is DSGVTQTPKHLITATGQRVTLRCSPRSGDLSVYWYQQSLDQGLQFLIQYYNGEERAKGNILERFSAQQFPDLHSELNLSSLELGDSALYFCASSVGAPPGELFFGEGSRLTVL.